A single sample gave rise to the 4 T cell receptor beta chains below, sequenced in a study of cytomegalovirus exposure and HLA in healthy donors. With 60 Vbeta and 13 Jbeta primers, the PCR was carried out. Using immunoSEQ multiplex PCR, the repertoire was profiled, and TCRdb retains in-frame clones only, with some absent. The table records 150,000 to 200,000 clones, 75% of them present only once. Sequencing input: PBMCs. The receptors shown here come from a woman in her 50s in good health and CMV-seropositive.

The chain employs TRBV18 and TRBJ1-4, with D possibly TRBD1 on 6 matching bases. The CDR3 length is 15 residues. Germline CDR1 KGHSH, CDR2 LQKENI. Trimming removed 2 bases at V and 8 bases at J, with 15 bases between. This CDR3 reads CASSPIGGSQEKLFF. The CDR3 nucleotides are TGTGCCAGCTCACCAATAGGGGGATCGCAAGAAAAACTGTTTTTT.

This rearrangement joins TRBV7-2 to TRBJ1-2; D perhaps matches TRBD1 (5 bases). The CDR3 has 16 residues. V was trimmed by 4 bases and J by 7 bases, leaving 22 bases between them. CDR1 and CDR2 from the germline V gene are SGHTA and FQGNSA. CDR3 amino acids: CASSSGGLQGGFGYTF. CDR3 DNA: TGTGCCAGCAGCTCAGGAGGCCTGCAGGGAGGATTTGGCTACACCTTC.

The sample holds a few counts of this clone. CDR3 sequence (DNA): TGTGCCAGCAGCTCATCCGGACTAGCGGGGAGATCAGATACGCAGTATTTT. Translated: CASSSSGLAGRSDTQYF. V and J are TRBV7-6 and TRBJ2-3; 12 positions agree with TRBD2. The CDR3 covers 17 residues. CDR1 is SGHVS and CDR2 is FNYEAQ in the germline V gene. V was pared by 4 bases and J by 4 bases, with 9 bases of the junction left unmatched.

The rearrangement uses TRBV5-1 and TRBJ1-2; D gene unclear. The CDR3 is made up of 14 amino acids. V was pared by 3 bases and J by 6 bases, with 15 bases between. CDR1 SGHRS and CDR2 YFSETQ come from the germline V gene. The CDR3 region is CASSSTAGDDGYTF. The CDR3 DNA sequence: TGCGCCAGCAGCTCTACAGCGGGTGACGATGGCTACACCTTC.